What follows is one T cell receptor beta chain and its context. The V end lost 6 bases, the J end lost 9 bases, and 12 bases lay between the germline ends. From germline, CDR1 is SGHTA and CDR2 FQGNSA. The CDR3 is 12 residues long. These data belong to a study of blood T cell repertoires in COVID-19. Per the original data handling: Researchers report that nucleated cell counts were estimated from reference gene primer amplification. The protocol was immunoSEQ multiplex PCR, while the TCRdb copy is restricted to in-frame clones and leaves out a portion. V, J and clone size are taken as reported in that table, and D and trimming were inferred from the DNA itself. The sample contains 250,000 to 300,000 clones, 85% to 90% of which appear only once.

This receptor was identified in a woman in her 30s with COVID-19, enrolled during active disease. This chain joins TRBV7-2 and TRBJ1-5; no reliable D call. The sequenced material came from peripheral blood. The CDR3 coding sequence is TGTGCCAGCAGTCTCGGTTCGGGGCCCCAGCATTTT. This translates into CASSLGSGPQHF.